The rows below give T cell receptor beta chains drawn from one sample of a study of blood T cell repertoires in COVID-19. Sequencing was performed with immunoSEQ multiplex PCR; in TCRdb, only in-frame clones are kept and a portion is missing. Counted here are roughly 250,000 clones, roughly 80% occurring once; the ten biggest clones make up roughly 4.7%. The sample comprised peripheral blood. These receptors came from a woman aged 65 to 85 with acute or convalescent COVID-19. CDR3s include the opening cysteine and the closing phenylalanine or tryptophan. The order of the fields is J gene, clone size, V gene, D gene, CDR3 DNA, CDR3 protein. The D gene is left open where the match is weak. Clone size is given for some rows only: seen once, a few or many times, or a class if the clone is expanded.

j_gene: TRBJ1-2; abundance: once; v_gene: TRBV9; d_gene: NA; CDR3nt: TGTGCCAGCAGCCGGGGGGGCTCGGGAGGCTACACCTTC; CDR3aa: CASSRGGSGGYTF
j_gene: TRBJ1-6; abundance: NA; v_gene: TRBV19; d_gene: TRBD1; CDR3nt: TGTGCCAGTAGCAGACAGGGGAGTAATTCACCCCTCCACTTT; CDR3aa: CASSRQGSNSPLHF
j_gene: TRBJ2-7; abundance: NA; v_gene: TRBV5-4; d_gene: TRBD1; CDR3nt: TGTGCCAGCAGGAGACAGGGGAGAGAGCAGTACTTC; CDR3aa: CASRRQGREQYF
j_gene: TRBJ2-2; abundance: NA; v_gene: TRBV5-4; d_gene: NA; CDR3nt: TGTGCCAGCAGCTTGGAGGTGGGGAGGAACACCGGGGAGCTGTTTTTT; CDR3aa: CASSLEVGRNTGELFF
j_gene: TRBJ1-1; abundance: NA; v_gene: TRBV13; d_gene: NA; CDR3nt: TGTGCCAGCAGCTACCGTAGAGACAGGTTGAGGATGGGCACTGAAGCTTTCTTT; CDR3aa: CASSYRRDRLRMGTEAFF
j_gene: TRBJ2-2; abundance: NA; v_gene: TRBV28; d_gene: TRBD1; CDR3nt: TGTGCCAGCCGCCTGACCCCGGGACAGGGGAACACCGGGGAGCTGTTTTTT; CDR3aa: CASRLTPGQGNTGELFF
j_gene: TRBJ1-4; abundance: once; v_gene: TRBV18; d_gene: NA; CDR3nt: TGTGCCAGCTCACCATACAGGGACGAAAAACTGTTTTTT; CDR3aa: CASSPYRDEKLFF
j_gene: TRBJ2-7; abundance: NA; v_gene: TRBV4-3; d_gene: NA; CDR3nt: TGCGCCAGCAGCCAAGAATCCCGGTCCGGCGAGCAGTACTTC; CDR3aa: CASSQESRSGEQYF
j_gene: TRBJ1-2; abundance: NA; v_gene: TRBV6-6; d_gene: NA; CDR3nt: TGTGCCGCCAAAACAGGGCTTGCTAACTATGGCTACACCTTC; CDR3aa: CAAKTGLANYGYTF
j_gene: TRBJ1-3; abundance: NA; v_gene: TRBV28; d_gene: NA; CDR3nt: TGTGCCAGCGGCTTTTCCTCTGGAAACACCATATATTTT; CDR3aa: CASGFSSGNTIYF
j_gene: TRBJ1-4; abundance: NA; v_gene: TRBV5-6; d_gene: TRBD1; CDR3nt: TGTGCCAGCAGCTCGGACAGGGGAAAGGTCGGAGAAAAACTGTTTTTT; CDR3aa: CASSSDRGKVGEKLFF
j_gene: TRBJ2-1; abundance: NA; v_gene: TRBV6-2/TRBV6-3; d_gene: TRBD2; CDR3nt: TGTGCCAGCAGCCGCCCTAGCGGGGGGGCCGATGAGCAGTTCTTC; CDR3aa: CASSRPSGGADEQFF
j_gene: TRBJ1-4; abundance: few; v_gene: TRBV14; d_gene: NA; CDR3nt: TGTGCCAGCAGCCCCCTCCGGGGTTTAGGAAAACTGTTTTTT; CDR3aa: CASSPLRGLGKLFF
j_gene: TRBJ2-4; abundance: NA; v_gene: TRBV3-1/TRBV3-2; d_gene: TRBD2; CDR3nt: TGTGCCAGCAGCCAAGATCCGAGCGGGGGGGCAGAGAACATTCAGTACTTC; CDR3aa: CASSQDPSGGAENIQYF
j_gene: TRBJ1-2; abundance: many; v_gene: TRBV5-1; d_gene: NA; CDR3nt: TGCGCCAGCAGCTTTAACCCCCCACAGAACTATGGCTACACCTTC; CDR3aa: CASSFNPPQNYGYTF